This entry is about one T cell receptor (beta chain). This entry is derived from a study of blood T cell repertoires in COVID-19. Study overall: The United States, Italy and Spain supplied acute and convalescent COVID-19 samples.

Germline CDR1 SGHAT, CDR2 FQNNGV. The CDR3 loop spans 14 amino acids. V dropped 5 bases and J dropped 5; count of bases not matched to a gene: 4. Either two negative PCRs, clearance, or symptom resolution qualified Cohort 3 donors as recovered. The protocol was immunoSEQ multiplex PCR, while the TCRdb copy is restricted to in-frame clones and leaves out a portion. Counted here are about 260,000 clones, around 91% occurring once; the ten biggest clones make up roughly 2.5%. The chain recombines TRBV11-2 with TRBJ2-7, with 12 nucleotides matching TRBD1. Sequencing was done on a sample of PBMCs or T cells enriched from blood (not recorded which). This clonotype was sampled from a woman between 18 and 29 years old who had recovered from COVID-19. DNA of the CDR3: TGTGCCAGCAGCCTCGGGACAGGGGGCGACGAGCAGTACTTC. Translated, it gives CASSLGTGGDEQYF. Full variable domain (rest looked up from reference TRBV11-2 and TRBJ2-7): EAGVAQSPRYKIIEKRQSVAFWCNPISGHATLYWYQQILGQGPKLLIQFQNNGVVDDSQLPKDRFSAERLKGVDSTLKIQPAKLEDSAVYLCASSLGTGGDEQYFGPGTRLTVT.